The 24 T cell receptor beta chains given below trace back to one sample, sequenced in a study of sequential checkpoint blockade in melanoma. The method was immunoSEQ multiplex PCR; TCRdb's version includes in-frame clones alone and lacks a portion of them. The repertoire has approximately 21,000 clones, roughly four fifths of them found once; the top ten carry roughly 10%. The sample's treatment: randomized to nivolumab then ipilimumab (arm A) or the reverse (arm B). The starting material was CD8+ T cells sorted from blood (inferred from file names), obtained from a patient given nivolumab and ipilimumab in sequence. The receptors shown here come from a human donor with melanoma.

This chain joins TRBV4-3 and TRBJ2-3; 8 nucleotides match TRBD1. CDR1 and CDR2 from the germline V gene are LGHNA and YSLEER. CDR3 length: 17 residues. With 0 bases clipped from V and 1 base from J, the junction kept 6 bases outside the gene matches. The CDR3 sequence: CASSQDLRGQGTDTQYF. Written as DNA, the CDR3 is TGCGCCAGCAGCCAAGACTTGAGGGGACAGGGCACAGATACGCAGTATTTT.

The chain has TRBV28 and TRBJ2-1; TRBD2 matches 7 bases. Losses at the gene ends were 4 bases for V and 7 bases for J; bases not matched to a gene: 7. Germline V lookup: CDR1 MDHEN, CDR2 SYDVKM. CDR3 length: 14 amino acids. The chain's CDR3 is CASSSSSGQNEQFF. The CDR3 coding sequence is TGTGCCAGCAGTTCTTCTAGCGGACAAAATGAGCAGTTCTTC.

CDR3 sequence reads: CASSSGLAGGSEQFF. The CDR3 DNA sequence: TGTGCCAGCAGCTCCGGACTAGCGGGAGGGTCTGAGCAGTTCTTC. The chain employs TRBV7-3 and TRBJ2-1; 15 positions match TRBD2. Trimming cost V 4 bases and J 9 bases; bases outside gene matches: 4. This CDR3 contains 15 residues. Per the germline V gene, CDR1 is SGHTA and CDR2 is FQGTGA.

The V and J genes are TRBV19 and TRBJ2-3, with TRBD2 identical over 10 bases. V trimming: 7 bases; J trimming: 5 bases; junction bases outside the gene matches: 15. There are 17 residues in the CDR3. CDR1 is LNHDA, CDR2 SQIVND, per germline (reference sequence). The CDR3 sequence: CASTPVVAGGRKDTQYF. The CDR3 DNA reads TGTGCCAGTACACCGGTCGTAGCGGGAGGTAGGAAAGATACGCAGTATTTT.

The CDR3 coding sequence is TGTGCCAGCTCGCCTTCGGGAGGGACCGGGGAGCTGTTTTTT. Translation gives CASSPSGGTGELFF. The chain recombines TRBV18 with TRBJ2-2; 8 bases align to TRBD2. The CDR3 consists of 14 residues. Trimming at V came to 6 bases and at J to 5 bases, leaving 5 bases not matched to a gene. The V gene's germline CDR1 is KGHSH and CDR2 LQKENI. Full variable domain (remainder filled in from reference TRBV18 and TRBJ2-2): NAGVMQNPRHLVRRRGQEARLRCSPMKGHSHVYWYRQLPEEGLKFMVYLQKENIIDESGMPKERFSAEFPKEGPSILRIQQVVRGDSAAYFCASSPSGGTGELFFGEGSRLTVL.

The chain uses TRBV5-5 and TRBJ2-3; 12 positions match TRBD1. The germline CDR1 and CDR2 sequences are SGHKS and YYEKEE (reference sequence). With V trimmed by 0 bases and J by 3 bases, 5 bases remained unmatched. The length of the CDR3 is 17 residues. The CDR3 here is CASSLVLGQGATDTQYF. CDR3 DNA sequence: TGTGCCAGCAGCTTGGTCCTGGGACAGGGGGCGACAGATACGCAGTATTTT.

The chain is built from TRBV29-1 and TRBJ2-2, with a possible D match to TRBD2 (6 bases). CDR1 and CDR2 from the germline V gene are SQVTM and ANQGSEA. The CDR3 length is 13 residues. Trimming pared 5 bases from V and 4 bases from J, leaving 11 bases between. The CDR3 DNA is TGCAGCGTTCTGGCGGGGAGCACCGGGGAGCTGTTTTTT. This gives the protein CSVLAGSTGELFF.

The V gene is TRBV28, the J gene TRBJ1-1, with 9 bases fitting TRBD1. This CDR3 comprises 16 residues. Unmatched junction bases numbered 12, after V lost 4 bases and J lost 6 bases. The V gene's germline CDR1 is MDHEN and CDR2 SYDVKM. The DNA for the CDR3 is TGTGCCAGCAGTTCCCCCCTAGGACAGGGGATCGCTGAAGCTTTCTTT. This gives the protein CASSSPLGQGIAEAFF.

V usage is TRBV5-8 and J usage is TRBJ2-2, with a possible D match to TRBD1 (6 bases). V gave up 4 bases and J gave up 3 bases, with 10 bases separating them. The CDR3 runs to 14 residues. Per germline, CDR1 SGHTS and CDR2 YDEGEE. CDR3 in amino acids: CASSRGQYTGELFF. Here the CDR3 DNA reads TGTGCCAGCAGCCGCGGACAGTACACCGGGGAGCTGTTTTTT.

There are a few counts of this clone. The V call is TRBV5-1, the J call TRBJ1-2; the match to TRBD1 covers 10 bases. The V and J ends lost 5 bases and 4 bases, in that order; junction bases with no gene match: 5. This CDR3 contains 14 residues. Germline V gives CDR1 SGHRS, CDR2 YFSETQ. For the CDR3, the DNA is TGCGCCAGCAGGGGACAGGGGCTTACCTATGGCTACACCTTC. It translates to CASRGQGLTYGYTF.

This sequence joins TRBV7-9 and TRBJ2-3; TRBD2 matches at 13 bases. CDR1 is SEHNR and CDR2 is FQNEAQ in the germline V gene (reference sequence). The CDR3 contains 16 residues. V trimming: 6 bases; J trimming: 5 bases; junction bases outside the gene matches: 8. The CDR3 bases are TGTGCCAGCAGGTGGACTAGCGGGAGTGGACTAGATACGCAGTATTTT. It encodes CASRWTSGSGLDTQYF.

J is TRBJ1-3 and V is TRBV27, with TRBD1 matching 10 bases. CDR3 length: 15 residues. Unmatched junction bases numbered 3, after V lost 6 bases and J lost 1 base. Germline V gene lookup returns CDR1 MNHEY and CDR2 SMNVEV (reference sequence). The CDR3 DNA is TGTGCCAGCAGCCGGGACAGGGGATCTGGAAACACCATATATTTT. It encodes CASSRDRGSGNTIYF.

The chain combines TRBV19 with TRBJ2-5; 7 bases map to TRBD1. With V trimmed by 6 bases and J by 3 bases, 10 bases remained unmatched. The germline gives CDR1 LNHDA, CDR2 SQIVND (reference sequence). The CDR3 runs to 15 residues. In nucleotides, the CDR3 is TGTGCCAGTAGCTTCCCGGGACAGAGTAAAGAGACCCAGTACTTC. This encodes CASSFPGQSKETQYF.

This clone has only a few counts. The genes are TRBV6-5 and TRBJ1-2; 7 bases line up with TRBD1. This CDR3 spans 12 amino acids. Looked up from germline, CDR1 is MNHEY and CDR2 is SVGAGI. V lost 4 bases, J lost 7 bases, and 3 bases stayed unmatched. The CDR3 nucleotides read TGTGCCAGCAGTTTGGGACAGCGTGGCTACACCTTC. As protein: CASSLGQRGYTF.

The chain carries TRBV10-2 and TRBJ2-1; 8 bases agree with TRBD2. CDR3 size: 16 residues. V dropped 3 bases and J dropped 4; count of bases not matched to a gene: 8. Germline V gene sequence: CDR1 WSHSY, CDR2 SAAADI. CDR3 region: CASSDPSGRGYNEQFF. The CDR3 DNA reads as TGCGCCAGCAGTGACCCGAGCGGGAGAGGTTACAATGAGCAGTTCTTC.

This clone was seen more than once but under ten times. The chain has TRBV4-3 and TRBJ2-2; no clear D gene. The CDR3 is made up of 17 amino acids. The V gene's germline CDR1 is LGHNA and CDR2 YSLEER. V gave up 0 bases and J gave up 2 bases, with 13 bases separating them. In DNA form, the CDR3 reads TGCGCCAGCAGCCAAGACCCGGCAGGCCCTAACACCGGGGAGCTGTTTTTT. Translated, it gives CASSQDPAGPNTGELFF.

V is TRBV7-8 and J is TRBJ1-3, with D unresolved. The germline V and J ends were trimmed by 1 base and 0 bases, with 10 bases remaining between them. This CDR3 spans 16 amino acids. CDR1 SGHVS and CDR2 FQNEAQ come from the germline V gene. CDR3 bases: TGTGCCAGCAGCTTAGGGGCAGTTCACTCTGGAAACACCATATATTTT. Translating it yields CASSLGAVHSGNTIYF.

The genes are TRBV5-1 and TRBJ2-5, with 7 bases lining up with TRBD1. Germline values: CDR1 SGHRS, CDR2 YFSETQ. V lost 4 bases, J lost 5 bases, and 14 bases stayed unmatched. CDR3 size: 16 residues. The chain's CDR3 is CASSPPLGTAGETQYF. The CDR3 DNA is TGCGCCAGCAGCCCACCCCTCGGGACAGCCGGCGAGACCCAGTACTTC.

CDR3 residues: CASSLGTSGSGADTQYF. CDR3 nucleotide sequence: TGCGCCAGCAGCTTGGGGACTAGCGGGAGCGGGGCAGATACGCAGTATTTT. The chain links TRBV5-1 to TRBJ2-3, with 13 nucleotides matching TRBD2. Per germline, CDR1 SGHRS and CDR2 YFSETQ. The CDR3 spans 17 residues. Trimming removed 0 bases from V and 4 bases from J; junction bases left unmatched: 5.

The chain is built from TRBV5-6 and TRBJ1-2; 7 bases map to TRBD1. The V segment lost 0 bases and the J segment 4 bases; nucleotides outside the gene matches: 12. CDR1 is SGHDT and CDR2 is YYEEEE in the germline V gene. The CDR3 is 17 amino acids. CDR3 DNA: TGTGCCAGCAGCTTGGGCTGGTTAACAGGGGAAGGCTATGGCTACACCTTC. Translating gives CASSLGWLTGEGYGYTF. Complete variable domain (other parts from reference TRBV5-6 and TRBJ1-2): DAGVTQSPTHLIKTRGQQVTLRCSPKSGHDTVSWYQQALGQGPQFIFQYYEEEERQRGNFPDRFSGHQFPNYSSELNVNALLLGDSALYLCASSLGWLTGEGYGYTFGSGTRLTVV.

The chain is built from TRBV18 and TRBJ1-2; TRBD1 is a possible D gene (6 bases). The germline CDR1 and CDR2 sequences are KGHSH and LQKENI. CDR3 size: 14 residues. V lost 3 bases and J 4 bases, leaving 12 bases between the germline ends. The CDR3 nucleotides are TGTGCCAGCTCACCCAGGACAGATCCCTATGGCTACACCTTC. Translation gives CASSPRTDPYGYTF. Together with reference TRBV18 and TRBJ1-2, the CDR3 gives the full variable domain: NAGVMQNPRHLVRRRGQEARLRCSPMKGHSHVYWYRQLPEEGLKFMVYLQKENIIDESGMPKERFSAEFPKEGPSILRIQQVVRGDSAAYFCASSPRTDPYGYTFGSGTRLTVV.

This chain connects TRBV5-6 to TRBJ2-1, with 9 positions matching TRBD2. The ends lost 0 bases at V and 12 bases at J; junction bases unmatched: 13. This CDR3 spans 16 amino acids. The V gene's germline CDR1 is SGHDT and CDR2 YYEEEE. The DNA for the CDR3 is TGTGCCAGCAGCTTGGTAGCGGGGGCGATTACGGGGAGGCAGTTCTTC. Amino acids: CASSLVAGAITGRQFF.

J is TRBJ2-5 and V is TRBV14, with D perhaps matching TRBD2 (5 bases). The DNA end lines up better with TRBJ2-7; the J call may be wrong. Germline values: CDR1 SGHDN, CDR2 FVKESK. This CDR3 contains 16 residues. In DNA form, the CDR3 reads TGTGCCAGCAGCCAAGCAACAGCCCTCGGGGTCTACGAGCAGTACTTC. Translating it yields CASSQATALGVYEQYF.

The genes are TRBV10-3 and TRBJ2-1; D gene ambiguous. V was shortened by 4 bases and J by 7 bases, with 8 bases between the two germline ends. Germline V gene data show CDR1 as ENHRY and CDR2 as SYGVKD. The CDR3 covers 12 residues. The CDR3 here is CAISVSSNEQFF. The CDR3 nucleotides are TGTGCCATCAGTGTATCGAGTAATGAGCAGTTCTTC.